This TCR beta chain was sequenced in a study of cytomegalovirus exposure and HLA in healthy donors. Vbeta (60) and Jbeta (13) primers were used in the PCR. Data came from immunoSEQ multiplex PCR; TCRdb stores just in-frame clones and leaves some out. The sample includes over 100,000 clones, around 80% of them seen just once. Germline V gives CDR1 SGHRS, CDR2 YFSETQ. This CDR3 is 14 amino acids long. Trimming took 0 bases from V and 10 from J, leaving 16 bases between them. Material for sequencing was PBMCs. V is TRBV5-1 and J is TRBJ1-2; D gene unclear. This receptor was identified in a man in his thirties or forties in good health and CMV-seropositive. The CDR3 protein is CASSLGTFAGVYTF. The CDR3, as DNA: TGCGCCAGCAGCTTGGGAACTTTTGCTGGTGTCTACACCTTC.